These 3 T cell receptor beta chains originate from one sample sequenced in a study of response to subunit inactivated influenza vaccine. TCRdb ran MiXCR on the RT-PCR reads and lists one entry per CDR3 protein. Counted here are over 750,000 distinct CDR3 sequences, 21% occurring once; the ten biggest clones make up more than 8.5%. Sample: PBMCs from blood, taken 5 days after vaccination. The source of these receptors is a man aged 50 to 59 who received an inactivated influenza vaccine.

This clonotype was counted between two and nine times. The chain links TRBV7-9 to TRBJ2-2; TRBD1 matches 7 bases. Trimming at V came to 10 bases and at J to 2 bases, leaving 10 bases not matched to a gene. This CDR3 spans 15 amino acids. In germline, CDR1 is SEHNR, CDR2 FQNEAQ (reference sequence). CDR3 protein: CATIDRAYNTGELFF. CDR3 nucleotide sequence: TGTGCCACCATAGACAGGGCCTATAACACCGGGGAGCTGTTTTTT.

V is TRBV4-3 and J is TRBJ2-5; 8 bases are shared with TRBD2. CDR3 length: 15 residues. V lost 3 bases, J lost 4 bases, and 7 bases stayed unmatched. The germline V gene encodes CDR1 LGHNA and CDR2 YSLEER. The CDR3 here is CASSQSGSITETQYF. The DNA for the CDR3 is TGCGCCAGCAGCCAGAGCGGGAGCATCACAGAGACCCAGTACTTC.

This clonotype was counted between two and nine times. The CDR3 DNA sequence: TGTGCCAGCAGTAAACGGACTAGCGGGGTAGGCACAGATACGCAGTATTTT. Translation: CASSKRTSGVGTDTQYF. The V call is TRBV12-3 or TRBV12-4, the J call TRBJ2-3; 12 positions match TRBD2. The CDR3 loop spans 17 amino acids. The trim removed 5 bases at V and 1 base at J, leaving 7 bases unmatched.